This TCR beta chain is drawn from a study of T cells in Graves' hyperthyroidism and ophthalmopathy. RNA transcripts yielded amplified TCR beta CDR3 regions. First-round RT-PCR with HTBI primers amplified the TCR CDR3 region. A single record per CDR3 protein comes from TCRdb applying MiXCR to the multiplex PCR reads. Seen here are roughly 98,000 distinct CDR3 sequences, about 40% observed once, and the top ten hold approximately 10%. This CDR3 contains 13 residues. Germline V gene data show CDR1 as MNHEY and CDR2 as SVGAGI. V lost 5 bases and J 6 bases, leaving 10 bases between the germline ends. This clonotype was recorded many times.

This TCR was recovered from a woman in her twenties or thirties with Graves' hyperthyroidism. Sequencing was performed on peripheral blood or thyroid tissue (not recorded which). The genes are TRBV6-5 and TRBJ2-2; either TRBD1 or TRBD2 may supply D (7 bases each). The CDR3 sequence: CASSQGGAGELFF. In DNA, the CDR3 is TGTGCCAGCAGTCAGGGGGGGGCCGGGGAGCTGTTTTTT.